This TCR beta chain came from a study of T cells in tuberculosis. TCRdb keeps only in-frame clones here, not all; method: immunoSEQ multiplex PCR. The sample lists more than 40,000 clones, about 95% occurring once. The CDR3 runs 15 residues. Germline CDR1 is SGHTA and CDR2 is FQGTGA. The ends were cut back, 2 bases at V and 6 bases at J, with 14 bases in the middle. A word on this clone: Its cognate antigen is unknown.

Whole-study results and caveats: Using the GMM-specific repertoire gave about 86% accuracy versus approximately 66% with motifs.

The receptor was isolated from a donor aged 10-29 years with latent tuberculosis or without tuberculosis infection. Some clones in this sample may be carry-over from other donors' samples. What was sequenced was PBMCs. This rearrangement joins TRBV7-3 to TRBJ2-1, with D possibly matching TRBD1 (6 bases). The CDR3 spells CASSLLGQGTNEQFF. CDR3 coding DNA: TGTGCCAGCAGCTTATTAGGGCAGGGGACCAATGAGCAGTTCTTC. The complete variable domain, with remaining parts taken from reference TRBV7-3 and TRBJ2-1, reads GAGVSQTPSNKVTEKGKYVELRCDPISGHTALYWYRQSLGQGPEFLIYFQGTGAADDSGLPNDRFFAVRPEGSVSTLKIQRTERGDSAVYLCASSLLGQGTNEQFFGPGTRLTVL.